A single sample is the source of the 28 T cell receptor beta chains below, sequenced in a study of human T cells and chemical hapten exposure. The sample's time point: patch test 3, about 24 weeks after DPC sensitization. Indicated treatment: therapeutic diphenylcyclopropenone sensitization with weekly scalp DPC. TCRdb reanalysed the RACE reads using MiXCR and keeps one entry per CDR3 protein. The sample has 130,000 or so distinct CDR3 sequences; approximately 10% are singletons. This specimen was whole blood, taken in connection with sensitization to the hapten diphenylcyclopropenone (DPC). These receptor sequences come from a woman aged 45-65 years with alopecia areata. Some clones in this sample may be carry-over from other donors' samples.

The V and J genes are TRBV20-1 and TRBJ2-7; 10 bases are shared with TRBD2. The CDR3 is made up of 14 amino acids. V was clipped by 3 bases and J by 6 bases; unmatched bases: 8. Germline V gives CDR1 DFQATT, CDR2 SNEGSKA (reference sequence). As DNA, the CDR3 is TGCAGTGCTAGCAAGCCTAGCGGGAGTTCCGAGCAGTACTTC. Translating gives CSASKPSGSSEQYF.

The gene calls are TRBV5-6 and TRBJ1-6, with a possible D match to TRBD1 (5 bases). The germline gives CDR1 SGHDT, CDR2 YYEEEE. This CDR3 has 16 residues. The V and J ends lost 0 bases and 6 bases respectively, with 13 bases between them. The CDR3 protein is CASSLARGAGNSPLHF. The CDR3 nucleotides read TGTGCCAGCAGCTTGGCGAGGGGAGCGGGTAATTCACCCCTCCACTTT.

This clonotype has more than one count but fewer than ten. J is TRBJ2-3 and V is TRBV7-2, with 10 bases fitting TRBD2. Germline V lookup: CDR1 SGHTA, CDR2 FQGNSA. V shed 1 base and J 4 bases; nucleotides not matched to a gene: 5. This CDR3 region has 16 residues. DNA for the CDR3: TGTGCCAGCAGCTTAGTAGCGGGGGGCGGGGCAGATACGCAGTATTTT. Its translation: CASSLVAGGGADTQYF.

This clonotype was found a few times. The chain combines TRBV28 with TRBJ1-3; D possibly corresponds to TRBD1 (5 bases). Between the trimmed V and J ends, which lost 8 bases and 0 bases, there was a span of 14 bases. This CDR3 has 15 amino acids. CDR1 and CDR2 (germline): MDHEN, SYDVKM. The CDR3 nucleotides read TGTGCCAGCTGTCAGGGCCTCCACTCTGGAAACACCATATATTTT. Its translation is CASCQGLHSGNTIYF.

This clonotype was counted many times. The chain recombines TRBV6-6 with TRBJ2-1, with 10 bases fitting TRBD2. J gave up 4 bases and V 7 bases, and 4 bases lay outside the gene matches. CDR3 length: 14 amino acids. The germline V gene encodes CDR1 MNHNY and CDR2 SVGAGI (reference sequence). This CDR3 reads CASTQAGGYNEQFF. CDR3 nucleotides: TGTGCCAGCACCCAAGCGGGAGGGTACAATGAGCAGTTCTTC.

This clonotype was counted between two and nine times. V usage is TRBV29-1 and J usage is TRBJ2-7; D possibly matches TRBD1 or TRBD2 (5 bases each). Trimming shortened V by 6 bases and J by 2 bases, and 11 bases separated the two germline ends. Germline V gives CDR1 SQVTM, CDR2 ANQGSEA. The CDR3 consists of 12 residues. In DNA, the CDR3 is TGCAGCGTCACCGGGGCCCCCTACGAGCAGTACTTC. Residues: CSVTGAPYEQYF.

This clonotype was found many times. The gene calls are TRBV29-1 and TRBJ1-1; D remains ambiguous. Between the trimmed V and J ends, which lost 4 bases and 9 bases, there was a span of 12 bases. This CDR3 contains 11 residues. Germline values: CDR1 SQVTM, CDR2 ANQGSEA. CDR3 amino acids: CSVGGTLQAFF. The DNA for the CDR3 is TGCAGCGTTGGAGGCACCCTCCAAGCTTTCTTT.

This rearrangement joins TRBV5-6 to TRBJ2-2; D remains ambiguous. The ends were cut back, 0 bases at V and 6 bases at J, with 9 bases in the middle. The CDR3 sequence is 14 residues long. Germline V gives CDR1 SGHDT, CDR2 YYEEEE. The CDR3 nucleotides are TGTGCCAGCAGCTTGGTAGGCATGGCCGGGGAGCTGTTTTTT. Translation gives CASSLVGMAGELFF.

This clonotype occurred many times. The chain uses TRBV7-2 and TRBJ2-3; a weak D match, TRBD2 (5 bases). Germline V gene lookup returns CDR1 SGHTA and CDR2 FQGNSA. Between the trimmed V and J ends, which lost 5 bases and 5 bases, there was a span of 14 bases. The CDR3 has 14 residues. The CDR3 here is CASSASSGVDTQYF. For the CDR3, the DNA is TGTGCCAGCAGCGCCTCAAGCGGAGTAGATACGCAGTATTTT.

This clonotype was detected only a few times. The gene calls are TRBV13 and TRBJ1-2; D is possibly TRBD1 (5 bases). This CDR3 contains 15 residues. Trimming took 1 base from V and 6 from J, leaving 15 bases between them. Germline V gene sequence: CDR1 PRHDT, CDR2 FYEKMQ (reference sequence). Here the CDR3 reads CASSLEELQGNGYTF. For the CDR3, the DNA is TGTGCCAGCAGCTTAGAAGAACTCCAGGGTAATGGCTACACCTTC.

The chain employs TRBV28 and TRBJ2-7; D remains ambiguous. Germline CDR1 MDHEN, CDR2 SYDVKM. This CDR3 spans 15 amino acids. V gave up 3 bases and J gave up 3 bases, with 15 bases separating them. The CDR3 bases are TGTGCCAGCAGTTTTCTGGAATCCTCGGGCTACGAGCAGTACTTC. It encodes CASSFLESSGYEQYF.

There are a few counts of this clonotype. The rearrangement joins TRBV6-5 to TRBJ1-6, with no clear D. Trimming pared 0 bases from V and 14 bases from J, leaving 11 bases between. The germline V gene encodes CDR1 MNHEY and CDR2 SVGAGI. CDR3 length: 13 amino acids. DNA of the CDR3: TGTGCCAGCAGTTACTCGGCACGGAGCGCCCTCCACTTT. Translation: CASSYSARSALHF.

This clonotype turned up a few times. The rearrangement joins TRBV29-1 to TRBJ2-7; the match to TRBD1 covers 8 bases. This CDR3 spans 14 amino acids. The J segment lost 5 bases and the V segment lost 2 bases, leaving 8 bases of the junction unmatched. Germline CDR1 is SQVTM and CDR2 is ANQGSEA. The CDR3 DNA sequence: TGCAGCGTTGAATTTGGACAGGGAGGCAACGAGCAGTACTTC. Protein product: CSVEFGQGGNEQYF.

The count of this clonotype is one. CDR3 loop: CASSYWDGSYEQYF. CDR3 sequence (DNA): TGTGCCAGCAGTTACTGGGACGGCAGCTACGAGCAGTACTTC. The chain uses TRBV6-6 and TRBJ2-7; tentatively, D is TRBD1 or TRBD2 (5 bases each). Germline V CDR1 and CDR2: MNHNY, SVGAGI (reference sequence). V gave up 1 base and J gave up 3 bases, with 10 bases separating them. The CDR3 contains 14 residues.

The CDR3 sequence is CASSAIRGLAGLGNEQFF. Written as DNA, the CDR3 is TGTGCCAGCAGTGCTATTCGGGGACTAGCGGGTTTGGGGAATGAGCAGTTCTTC. The rearrangement joins TRBV6-1 to TRBJ2-1; 12 nucleotides match TRBD2. Per germline, CDR1 MNHNS and CDR2 SASEGT. CDR3 length: 18 residues. V gave up 4 bases and J gave up 7 bases; unmatched junction bases: 14.

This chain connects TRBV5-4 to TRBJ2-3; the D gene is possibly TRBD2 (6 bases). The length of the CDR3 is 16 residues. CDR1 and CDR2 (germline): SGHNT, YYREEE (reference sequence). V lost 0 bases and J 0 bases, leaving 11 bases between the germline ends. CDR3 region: CASSLDRGFSTDTQYF. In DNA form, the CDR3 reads TGTGCCAGCAGCTTGGATCGGGGGTTTAGCACAGATACGCAGTATTTT.

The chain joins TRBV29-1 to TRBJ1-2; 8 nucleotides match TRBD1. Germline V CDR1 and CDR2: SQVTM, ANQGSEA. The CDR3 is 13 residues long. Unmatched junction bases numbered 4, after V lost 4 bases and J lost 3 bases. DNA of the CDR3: TGCAGCGTTGGAGACAGGGGCGACTATGGCTACACCTTC. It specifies CSVGDRGDYGYTF.

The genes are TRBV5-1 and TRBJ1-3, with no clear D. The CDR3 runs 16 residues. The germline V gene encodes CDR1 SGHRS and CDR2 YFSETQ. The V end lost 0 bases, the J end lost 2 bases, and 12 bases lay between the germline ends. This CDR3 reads CASSLAGVGTGNTIYF. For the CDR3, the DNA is TGCGCCAGCAGCTTGGCAGGCGTAGGGACTGGAAACACCATATATTTT.

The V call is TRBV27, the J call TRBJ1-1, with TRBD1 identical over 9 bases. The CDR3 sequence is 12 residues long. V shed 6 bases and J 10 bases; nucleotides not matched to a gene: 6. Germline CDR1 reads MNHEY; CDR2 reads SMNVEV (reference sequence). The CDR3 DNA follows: TGTGCCAGCAGCAGGGGACAGGGAACAGCTTTCTTT. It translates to CASSRGQGTAFF.

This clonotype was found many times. The CDR3 sequence: CSARDLRAGGRETQYF. CDR3 nucleotide sequence: TGCAGTGCTAGAGATCTACGAGCGGGAGGTCGAGAGACCCAGTACTTC. The rearrangement uses TRBV20-1 and TRBJ2-5, with TRBD2 matching over 9 bases. The CDR3 totals 16 residues. Trimming removed 0 bases from V and 4 bases from J; junction bases left unmatched: 9. In germline, CDR1 is DFQATT, CDR2 SNEGSKA (reference sequence).

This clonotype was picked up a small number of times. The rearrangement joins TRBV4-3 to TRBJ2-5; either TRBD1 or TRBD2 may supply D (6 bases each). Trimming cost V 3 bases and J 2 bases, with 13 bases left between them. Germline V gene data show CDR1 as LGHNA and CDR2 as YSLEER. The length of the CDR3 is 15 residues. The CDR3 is CASSHVRGPQETQYF. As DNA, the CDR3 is TGCGCCAGCAGCCACGTTCGGGGGCCTCAAGAGACCCAGTACTTC.

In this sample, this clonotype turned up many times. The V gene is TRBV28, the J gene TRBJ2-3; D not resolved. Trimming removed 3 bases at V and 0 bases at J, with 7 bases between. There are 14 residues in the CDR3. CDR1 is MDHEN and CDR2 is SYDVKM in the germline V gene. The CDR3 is CASSFGLSTDTQYF. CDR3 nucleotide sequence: TGTGCCAGCAGTTTTGGGCTGAGCACAGATACGCAGTATTTT.

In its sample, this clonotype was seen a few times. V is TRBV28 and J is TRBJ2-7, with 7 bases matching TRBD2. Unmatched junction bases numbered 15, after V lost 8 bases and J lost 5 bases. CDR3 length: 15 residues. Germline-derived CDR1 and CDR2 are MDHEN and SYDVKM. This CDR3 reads CASSSGDWLRNEQYF. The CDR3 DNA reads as TGTGCCAGCTCAAGCGGGGACTGGCTGCGGAACGAGCAGTACTTC.

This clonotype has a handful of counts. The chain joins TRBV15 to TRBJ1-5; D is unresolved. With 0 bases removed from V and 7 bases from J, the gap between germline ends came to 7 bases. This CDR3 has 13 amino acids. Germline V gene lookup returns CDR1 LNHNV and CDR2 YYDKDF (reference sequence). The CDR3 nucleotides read TGTGCCACCAGCAGAGATCCCGGGCAGCCCCAGCATTTT. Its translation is CATSRDPGQPQHF.

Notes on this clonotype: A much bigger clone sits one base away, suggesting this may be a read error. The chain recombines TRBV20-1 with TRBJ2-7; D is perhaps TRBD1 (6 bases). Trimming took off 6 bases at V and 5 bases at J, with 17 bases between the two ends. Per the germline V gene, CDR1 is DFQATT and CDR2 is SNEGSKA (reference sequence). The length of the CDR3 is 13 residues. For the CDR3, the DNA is TGCAGTGCCGGTTACAGGGATTCCGACGAGCAGTACTTC. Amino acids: CSAGYRDSDEQYF.

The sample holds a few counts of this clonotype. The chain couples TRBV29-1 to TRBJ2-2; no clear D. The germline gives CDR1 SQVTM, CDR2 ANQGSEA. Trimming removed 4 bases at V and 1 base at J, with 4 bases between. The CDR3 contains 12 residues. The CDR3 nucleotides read TGCAGCGTTGGAATGAACACCGGGGAGCTGTTTTTT. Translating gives CSVGMNTGELFF.

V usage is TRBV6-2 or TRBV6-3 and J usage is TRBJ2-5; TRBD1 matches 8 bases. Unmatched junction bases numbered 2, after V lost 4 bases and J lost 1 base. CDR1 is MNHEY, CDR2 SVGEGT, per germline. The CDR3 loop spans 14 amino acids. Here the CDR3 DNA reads TGTGCCAGCAGTTCCGACAGGGGCCAAGAGACCCAGTACTTC. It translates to CASSSDRGQETQYF.

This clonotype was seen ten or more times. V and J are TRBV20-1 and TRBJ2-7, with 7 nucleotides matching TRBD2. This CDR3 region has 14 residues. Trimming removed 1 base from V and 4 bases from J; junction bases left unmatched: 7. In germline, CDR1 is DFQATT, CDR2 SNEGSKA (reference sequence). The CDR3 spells CSARGGGSRYEQYF. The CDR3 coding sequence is TGCAGTGCTAGAGGGGGCGGGAGCCGGTACGAGCAGTACTTC.